The 29 T cell receptor beta chains below were found in one sample sequenced in a study of patients and donors after allogeneic stem cell transplantation. Each CDR3 protein is one row after TCRdb ran MiXCR on the RT-PCR reads. The table shows about 110,000 distinct CDR3 sequences, with approximately 35% occurring only once. Sequenced material: blood, either unsorted or a sorted T cell fraction (not recorded which). Receptors were obtained from a human donor who was either an allogeneic HSCT recipient or a stem cell or donor lymphocyte infusion donor (not recorded which). It is not recorded whose cells these are; they may come from a transplant donor.

The rearrangement uses TRBV6-5 and TRBJ1-6, with D possibly matching TRBD1 (5 bases). Germline lookup yields CDR1 MNHEY and CDR2 SVGAGI. This CDR3 is 14 amino acids long. V was trimmed by 2 bases and J by 7 bases, leaving 9 bases between them. CDR3 DNA sequence: TGTGCCAGCAGTTACACAGGCGGCAATTCACCCCTCCACTTT. It encodes CASSYTGGNSPLHF.

The J gene is TRBJ1-5, the V gene TRBV5-1, with D tentatively TRBD1 (6 bases). The CDR3 length is 13 residues. Trimming cost V 6 bases and J 7 bases, with 14 bases left between them. Germline V gene sequence: CDR1 SGHRS, CDR2 YFSETQ. The CDR3 bases are TGCGCCAGCAACGGGGGCCTGGGGCAGCCCCAGCATTTT. The encoded protein is CASNGGLGQPQHF.

This clonotype was seen more than once but under ten times. The genes are TRBV12-3 or TRBV12-4 and TRBJ1-2; TRBD1 agrees at 10 bases. Trimming removed 6 bases from V and 8 bases from J; junction bases left unmatched: 12. The CDR3 runs to 15 residues. The CDR3 DNA is TGTGCCAGCAGACCAACCGGGACAGGGGAGAAAGGCTACACCTTC. This translates into CASRPTGTGEKGYTF.

The chain recombines TRBV9 with TRBJ1-2; no firm D call. V gave up 0 bases and J gave up 3 bases, with 6 bases separating them. The CDR3 is 13 residues long. The V gene's germline CDR1 is SGDLS and CDR2 YYNGEE. The CDR3 nucleotides read TGTGCCAGCAGCGTAGGGGAGTACTATGGCTACACCTTC. Residues: CASSVGEYYGYTF.

This chain uses TRBV20-1 with TRBJ2-1, with D uncertain. This CDR3 region has 11 residues. V was clipped by 6 bases and J by 10 bases, with 13 bases between them. The germline CDR1 and CDR2 sequences are DFQATT and SNEGSKA (reference sequence). The CDR3 nucleotides are TGCAGTGCAAGGACCCCTGGGGAGCAGTTCTTC. It yields the protein CSARTPGEQFF.

The rearrangement uses TRBV28 and TRBJ1-1; D not resolved. Looked up from germline, CDR1 is MDHEN and CDR2 is SYDVKM. V shed 3 bases and J shed 4 bases, with 21 bases lying between them. The CDR3 totals 17 residues. CDR3 sequence (DNA): TGTGCCAGCAGTTTCGCTGGGAGACCTCAATGGGGCACTGAAGCTTTCTTT. Protein sequence: CASSFAGRPQWGTEAFF.

Details on this clonotype: One end of the junction fails to match germline, which may point to a read error. This rearrangement joins TRBV12-3 or TRBV12-4 to TRBJ2-1; no firm D call. The CDR3 contains 14 residues. The CDR3 DNA follows: TGTGCCAGCAGTTTAGCGCCGGGCAACAATGAGCAATTCTTC. Protein sequence: CASSLAPGNNEQFF.

This clonotype was picked up a small number of times. This chain joins TRBV5-8 and TRBJ2-1; TRBD1 matches at 8 bases. Germline values: CDR1 SGHTS, CDR2 YDEGEE. V shed 0 bases and J 7 bases; nucleotides not matched to a gene: 6. The CDR3 runs 15 residues. CDR3 amino acids: CASSLVAGQANEQFF. DNA for the CDR3: TGTGCCAGCAGCTTGGTGGCGGGACAGGCAAATGAGCAGTTCTTC.

The rearrangement links TRBV9 to TRBJ2-1; 9 bases agree with TRBD2. Losses at the gene ends were 4 bases for V and 0 bases for J; bases not matched to a gene: 5. The CDR3 is 16 residues long. Germline loops: CDR1 SGDLS, CDR2 YYNGEE. CDR3 in amino acids: CASSIRAGGSYNEQFF. CDR3 sequence (DNA): TGTGCCAGCAGCATCCGAGCGGGAGGCTCCTACAATGAGCAGTTCTTC.

The CDR3 coding sequence is TGTGCCAGTACCGACAGGCCGAACACCGGGGAGCTGTTTTTT. Amino acids: CASTDRPNTGELFF. The chain has TRBV12-3 or TRBV12-4 and TRBJ2-2, with D possibly matching TRBD1 (6 bases). The CDR3 has 14 residues. V was trimmed by 9 bases and J by 0 bases, leaving 11 bases between them.

This clonotype showed up just once. The rearrangement joins TRBV20-1 to TRBJ2-3; D call uncertain. The germline gives CDR1 DFQATT, CDR2 SNEGSKA (reference sequence). The CDR3 is 12 amino acids. The V end lost 7 bases, the J end lost 3 bases, and 11 bases lay between the germline ends. The CDR3 DNA reads TGCAGTGTTCGGGTTGGGACAGATACGCAGTATTTT. It translates to CSVRVGTDTQYF.

The chain has TRBV9 and TRBJ2-1, with TRBD1 matching over 8 bases. Germline V gives CDR1 SGDLS, CDR2 YYNGEE. CDR3 length: 16 residues. Unmatched junction bases numbered 10, after V lost 4 bases and J lost 4 bases. CDR3 bases: TGTGCCAGCAGCTCCAGGGGGCGGCGGGGATACAATGAGCAGTTCTTC. Amino acid sequence: CASSSRGRRGYNEQFF.

V usage is TRBV6-2 or TRBV6-3 and J usage is TRBJ2-5; D is unresolved. CDR1 is MNHEY, CDR2 SVGEGT, per germline. CDR3 length: 11 residues. Trimming took 5 bases from V and 5 from J, leaving 6 bases between them. CDR3 bases: TGTGCCAGCAGTCATCTGGAGACCCAGTACTTC. This encodes CASSHLETQYF.

The genes are TRBV4-3 and TRBJ2-1; the match to TRBD2 covers 11 bases. V was pared by 2 bases and J by 4 bases, with 4 bases of the junction left unmatched. The CDR3 contains 16 residues. Germline V CDR1 and CDR2: LGHNA, YSLEER. For the CDR3, the DNA is TGCGCCAGCAGCCAAAGGGGACTAGCGGATTACAATGAGCAGTTCTTC. The encoded protein is CASSQRGLADYNEQFF.

This rearrangement joins TRBV29-1 to TRBJ2-5; D is ambiguous. The CDR3 sequence is 12 residues long. CDR1 and CDR2 from the germline V gene are SQVTM and ANQGSEA. With 5 bases removed from V and 1 base from J, the gap between germline ends came to 8 bases. CDR3 DNA: TGCAGCGTTTCTAAGGGCCAAGAGACCCAGTACTTC. Translating it yields CSVSKGQETQYF. Full variable domain (rest looked up from reference TRBV29-1 and TRBJ2-5): SAVISQKPSRDICQRGTSLTIQCQVDSQVTMMFWYRQQPGQSLTLIATANQGSEATYESGFVIDKFPISRPNLTFSTLTVSNMSPEDSSIYLCSVSKGQETQYFGPGTRLLVL.

The table lists this clonotype with a count of one. The V call is TRBV12-3 or TRBV12-4, the J call TRBJ1-6, with D hard to call. V was pared by 4 bases and J by 5 bases, with 9 bases between. The length of the CDR3 is 14 residues. The CDR3 reads CASSSGIHNSPLHF. The CDR3 region has the DNA TGTGCCAGCAGTTCCGGGATACATAATTCACCCCTCCACTTT.

The chain combines TRBV5-6 with TRBJ1-1; unclear D gene. Trimming cost V 2 bases and J 1 base, with 6 bases left between them. CDR3 length: 13 amino acids. CDR1 SGHDT and CDR2 YYEEEE come from the germline V gene. In DNA form, the CDR3 reads TGTGCCAGCAGCTTCGTTAGGAACACTGAAGCTTTCTTT. This encodes CASSFVRNTEAFF.

The genes are TRBV27 and TRBJ1-5; D may be TRBD1 (6 bases). Trimming stripped 6 bases from V and 0 bases from J, with 15 bases between. CDR1 is MNHEY and CDR2 is SMNVEV in the germline V gene (reference sequence). CDR3 length: 16 residues. The CDR3 here is CASRSGQINSNQPQHF. The CDR3 DNA sequence: TGTGCCAGCAGATCCGGACAGATCAATAGCAATCAGCCCCAGCATTTT.

This clonotype was detected only a few times. This chain links TRBV28 with TRBJ2-1; D is perhaps TRBD2 (6 bases). Germline V gene sequence: CDR1 MDHEN, CDR2 SYDVKM. CDR3 size: 13 residues. The germline V and J ends were trimmed by 6 bases and 2 bases, with 8 bases remaining between them. The CDR3 DNA follows: TGTGCCAGCAGGGCGGGAACCTACAATGAGCAGTTCTTC. Translated, it gives CASRAGTYNEQFF.

This clonotype has only a few counts. The chain employs TRBV28 and TRBJ2-6; D ambiguous. The CDR3 extends over 15 amino acids. CDR1 and CDR2 from the germline V gene are MDHEN and SYDVKM. V lost 1 base and J 4 bases, leaving 8 bases between the germline ends. The CDR3 nucleotides are TGTGCCAGCAGTTTATATAGTTCCGGGGCCAACGTCCTGACTTTC. This encodes CASSLYSSGANVLTF. Full variable domain (remainder filled in from reference TRBV28 and TRBJ2-6): DVKVTQSSRYLVKRTGEKVFLECVQDMDHENMFWYRQDPGLGLRLIYFSYDVKMKEKGDIPEGYSVSREKKERFSLILESASTNQTSMYLCASSLYSSGANVLTFGAGSRLTVL.

The rearrangement joins TRBV12-3 or TRBV12-4 to TRBJ2-2; D may be TRBD1 (5 bases). V was clipped by 5 bases and J by 1 base, with 11 bases between them. The CDR3 runs to 15 residues. DNA of the CDR3: TGTGCCAGCAGTAGCAGGGTCCGGAACACCGGGGAGCTGTTTTTT. Encoded protein: CASSSRVRNTGELFF.

The chain is built from TRBV10-3 and TRBJ2-2; 15 nucleotides line up with TRBD2. The trim removed 8 bases at V and 1 base at J, leaving 5 bases unmatched. There are 17 residues in the CDR3. Germline V lookup: CDR1 ENHRY, CDR2 SYGVKD. CDR3 in amino acids: CAIREGLAGGNTGELFF. In DNA form, the CDR3 reads TGTGCCATCCGCGAGGGACTAGCGGGAGGGAACACCGGGGAGCTGTTTTTT.

The chain is built from TRBV4-3 and TRBJ2-3, with no clear D. The germline CDR1 and CDR2 sequences are LGHNA and YSLEER. V lost 0 bases to trimming and J lost 0 bases, with 7 bases between them. The CDR3 runs to 15 residues. DNA for the CDR3: TGCGCCAGCAGCCAAGACCCCACCAGCACAGATACGCAGTATTTT. As protein: CASSQDPTSTDTQYF.

This clonotype has a count of ten or more. The gene calls are TRBV27 and TRBJ1-1, with D unresolved. CDR3 length: 15 residues. Germline V gene data show CDR1 as MNHEY and CDR2 as SMNVEV (reference sequence). Trimming shortened V by 5 bases and J by 0 bases, and 13 bases separated the two germline ends. This chain's CDR3 is CASSPSGRLNTEAFF. Here the CDR3 DNA reads TGTGCCAGCAGTCCCTCGGGCCGTTTGAACACTGAAGCTTTCTTT.

This clonotype was detected a few times. The J gene is TRBJ1-5, the V gene TRBV6-5; D not certain. In germline, CDR1 is MNHEY, CDR2 SVGAGI. Trimming took off 0 bases at V and 9 bases at J, with 9 bases between the two ends. This CDR3 is 13 amino acids long. For the CDR3, the DNA is TGTGCCAGCAGTTACTCCGCGGTATTGCCCCAGCATTTT. It codes for CASSYSAVLPQHF.

The gene calls are TRBV4-2 and TRBJ2-1; maybe TRBD2 (6 bases). Trimming shortened V by 1 base and J by 6 bases, and 13 bases separated the two germline ends. CDR1 is LGHNA and CDR2 is YNFKEQ in the germline V gene. The CDR3 is 15 residues long. CDR3 DNA sequence: TGTGCCAGCAGCCAAGTAGGGGCGGGGACCAATGAGCAGTTCTTC. This translates into CASSQVGAGTNEQFF.

The rearrangement uses TRBV27 and TRBJ2-7, with 11 positions matching TRBD2. The germline V gene has CDR1 MNHEY and CDR2 SMNVEV (reference sequence). V shed 10 bases, J shed 1 base, and the junction held 3 bases outside the gene matches. This CDR3 is built from 13 residues. CDR3 in DNA: TGTGCCATAGGGACTAGCGGTTCCTACGAGCAGTACTTC. This sequence encodes CAIGTSGSYEQYF.

This chain links TRBV20-1 with TRBJ2-2, with no clear D. Per the germline V gene, CDR1 is DFQATT and CDR2 is SNEGSKA (reference sequence). V was pared by 3 bases and J by 5 bases, with 19 bases between. The CDR3 totals 16 residues. DNA of the CDR3: TGCAGTGCTAGTCGGCAAGCAACTTCCGGGACCGGGGAGCTGTTTTTT. Protein: CSASRQATSGTGELFF.

This clonotype was seen more than once but under ten times. This chain joins TRBV3-1 and TRBJ2-1; 7 bases fit TRBD2. Germline CDR1 and CDR2: LGHDT and YNNKEL (reference sequence). Trimming took 0 bases from V and 2 from J; bases not matched to a gene: 4. The CDR3 has 16 residues. The CDR3 sequence: CASSQEGGWTYNEQFF. The CDR3 nucleotides read TGTGCCAGCAGCCAAGAGGGGGGGTGGACCTACAATGAGCAGTTCTTC.